The entry below gives a single T cell receptor beta chain sequence along with its context. Antigen: not known. This sample stems from a study of cytomegalovirus exposure and HLA in healthy donors. Findings and caveats of the study: Segments of the TCR beta V type were, in most cases, productive about 87% or about 30% of the time in an earlier analysis. The number of N-insertions in an Asian-associated ancestry cluster was reportedly below the approximately 690-donor mean in a later analysis.

With 6 bases removed from V and 3 bases from J, the gap between germline ends came to 20 bases. The CDR3 runs 16 residues. Germline V gives CDR1 MNHEY, CDR2 SMNVEV (reference sequence). Primers: 60 Vbeta forward and 13 Jbeta reverse. Profiled with immunoSEQ multiplex PCR; TCRdb holds only in-frame clones, not every one. The ten most abundant clones cover roughly an eighth of a sample with around 75,000 clones. The V gene is TRBV27, the J gene TRBJ2-5; possibly TRBD2 for D (7 bases). The sample taken for sequencing was PBMCs. The clonotype was recovered from a middle-aged man in good health and CMV-seropositive. In DNA form, the CDR3 reads TGTGCCAGCAGCTCTGGGGGGAGGGGGGGAAAAGAGACCCAGTACTTC. Translating it yields CASSSGGRGGKETQYF.